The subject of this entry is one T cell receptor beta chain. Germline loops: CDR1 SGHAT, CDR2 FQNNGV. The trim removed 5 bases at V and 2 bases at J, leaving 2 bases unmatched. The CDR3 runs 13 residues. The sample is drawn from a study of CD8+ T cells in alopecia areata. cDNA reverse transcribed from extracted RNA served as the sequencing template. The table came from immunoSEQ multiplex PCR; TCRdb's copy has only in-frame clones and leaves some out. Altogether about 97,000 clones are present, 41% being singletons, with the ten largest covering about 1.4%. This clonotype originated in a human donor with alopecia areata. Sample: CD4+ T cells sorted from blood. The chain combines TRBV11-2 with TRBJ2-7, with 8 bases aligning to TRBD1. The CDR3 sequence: CASSRDRPYEQYF. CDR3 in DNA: TGTGCCAGCAGCCGGGACAGGCCCTACGAGCAGTACTTC.